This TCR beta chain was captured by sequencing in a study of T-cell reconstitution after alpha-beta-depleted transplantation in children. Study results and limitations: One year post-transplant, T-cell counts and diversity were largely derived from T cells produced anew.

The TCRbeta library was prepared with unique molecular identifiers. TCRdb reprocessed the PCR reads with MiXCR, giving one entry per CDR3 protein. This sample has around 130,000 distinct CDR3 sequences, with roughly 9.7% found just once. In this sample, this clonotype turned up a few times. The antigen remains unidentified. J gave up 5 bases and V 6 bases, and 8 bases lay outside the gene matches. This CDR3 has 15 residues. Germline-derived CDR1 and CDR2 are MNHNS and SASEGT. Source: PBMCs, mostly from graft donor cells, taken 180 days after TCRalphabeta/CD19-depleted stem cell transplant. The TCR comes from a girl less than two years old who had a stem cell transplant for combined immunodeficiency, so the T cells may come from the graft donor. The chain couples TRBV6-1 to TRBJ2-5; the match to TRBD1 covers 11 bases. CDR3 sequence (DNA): TGTGCCAGCAGCCCCTGGGACAGGGGGGGGGAGACCCAGTACTTC. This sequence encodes CASSPWDRGGETQYF.